This entry is about one T cell receptor (beta chain). Antigen unknown. This record comes from a study of cytomegalovirus exposure and HLA in healthy donors. Germline loops: CDR1 KGHSH, CDR2 LQKENI. This CDR3 has 14 amino acids. Between the trimmed V and J ends, which lost 4 bases and 7 bases, there was a span of 11 bases. Findings and limits, study-wide: A later analysis linked a missense DCLRE1C variant to TCR beta V- and J-gene trimming.

PCR employed 60 Vbeta and 13 Jbeta primers. Assay used: immunoSEQ multiplex PCR; TCRdb lists only in-frame clones, some missing. The sample table sets out approximately 110,000 clones. The chain combines TRBV18 with TRBJ1-6; perhaps TRBD1 as D (5 bases). The sequencing sample was made of PBMCs. The receptor comes from a man aged 30 to 39 in good health and CMV-seronegative. The CDR3 DNA reads TGTGCCAGCTCACTTGACAGTAGGAATTCACCCCTCCACTTT. This codes for CASSLDSRNSPLHF. Based on the CDR3 plus reference TRBV18 and TRBJ1-6, the full variable domain is NAGVMQNPRHLVRRRGQEARLRCSPMKGHSHVYWYRQLPEEGLKFMVYLQKENIIDESGMPKERFSAEFPKEGPSILRIQQVVRGDSAAYFCASSLDSRNSPLHFGNGTRLTVT.